This TCR beta chain was obtained from a study of T cells after posttransplantation cyclophosphamide. Deletions cut 1 base from V and 9 bases from J, with 22 bases between. Germline V gives CDR1 SGHAT, CDR2 FQNNGV. The CDR3 spans 16 residues. Here immunoSEQ multiplex PCR was the method, and the copy in TCRdb shows in-frame clones only, minus some. The sample consists of 6,000 or so clones, roughly 98% of them appearing once. Of note for this clone: The sample carries other DNA sequences with the same CDR3.

The TCR was taken from a man aged 40-49 years in good health, CMV-negative, and a related stem cell transplant donor. Sequenced input: memory CD4+ T cells sorted from PBMCs. The J gene is TRBJ2-7, the V gene TRBV11-2; D not certain. For the CDR3, the DNA is TGTGCCAGCAGCTTAGCTTACGGTCTTCTCGAGCTAGGGCAGTACTTC. Translating it yields CASSLAYGLLELGQYF.